What follows describes a single T cell receptor beta chain. Its antigen is not identified. CDR3 size: 14 residues. Trimming took off 5 bases at V and 7 bases at J, with 18 bases between the two ends. Germline V gene sequence: CDR1 PRHDT, CDR2 FYEKMQ (reference sequence). The sample is drawn from a study of tumor-infiltrating lymphocytes in primary liver carcinoma. Study-wide background: Patients comprised men and women whose ages fell between 30 and 69 years. Sample counts of productive TCRbeta reads spanned roughly 3.5 to 7.13 million; these counts were similar across tissue types. Whole-study results and caveats: Since the samples were bulk and unsorted, the CD4+ and CD8+ repertoires were not compared. Paired tumor-adjacent and tumor-blood samples overlapped less than tumor region pairs did.

For blood RNA, unsorted whole blood served as the source, and germline DNA was extracted too. Total RNA (around 0.45 ug) served as template for TCR beta cDNA synthesis primed by a constant-region primer. Library construction for TCR beta comprised three nested multiplex PCR rounds performed with slightly modified ARM-PCR. The opening two PCR rounds, nine to eleven cycles each, paired TRBV1-TRBV30 forward primers with a C-beta reverse primer. TCRdb reprocessed the multiplex PCR reads with MiXCR, giving one entry per CDR3 protein. The data contain 150,000 to 200,000 distinct CDR3 sequences, around 60% of them seen just once; the ten biggest clones take up 65% to 80%.

The sequence derives from a man aged 40-55 years with primary liver carcinoma and hepatitis B virus infection. This rearrangement joins TRBV13 to TRBJ2-7; perhaps TRBD2 as D (5 bases). The specimen sequenced was peripheral blood. CDR3 amino acids: CASSAATTTTEQYF. In DNA form, the CDR3 reads TGTGCCAGCAGCGCCGCCACGACTACAACAGAGCAGTACTTC.